Detailed here is one T cell receptor beta chain. By share, this clonotype ranks as medium-sized (0.01 to 0.1%). The antigen this receptor binds is unknown. Within one base of it there is no much larger clone, and no base qualities were kept. Naive CD4+ T cells were purified with the Miltenyi Naive CD4+ T Cell Isolation kit, with Tregs depleted using CD25 microbeads. Tregs, naive and memory CD4+ T cells from tumor, blood and ipsilateral draining lymph nodes of a handful of breast cancer patients underwent full-length TCR alpha and beta sequencing. Ficoll density gradient centrifugation was used to isolate mononuclear cells from either lymph nodes or under 65 ml of peripheral blood. FACS confirmed that the sorted cell populations were more than 90% pure. This specimen comes from a study (dated by TCRdb to between 2014 and 2017). Background for the entire study: The study set out to test whether tumor-infiltrating Tregs in breast cancer get recruited from blood Tregs or are instead converted in situ from other CD4+ T cell subsets.

The CDR3 runs 14 residues from the cysteine to the phenylalanine. Left in the record is the CDR3 DNA by itself, 42 bases read in frame from the first base. CDR1 is given as DFQATT and CDR2 as SNEGSKA, both from the germline V gene (reference sequence). The V end gives up 5 bases and the J end 3 bases, leaving 9 bases in the junction not matched to a gene. Overall study results and their limits: The validation in the larger cohort was limited to a single TCR beta V-J rearrangement instead of whole repertoires. The greatest overlap of tumor-infiltrating Treg TCR alpha and beta sequences was with tumor naive CD4+ T cells, followed next by blood naive CD4+ T cells. Tumor memory CD4+ T cell TCR gene usage was found to cluster with blood and lymph node memory CD4+ cells and with lymph node naive CD4+ cells.

Full-length TCR variable regions were amplified by 5' RACE PCR with constant-region reverse primers, followed by semi-nested PCR with Nested Universal Primer A. Using the ReliaPrep RNA Cell Miniprep System, total RNA was extracted, and the SMARTer RACE 5'/3' Kit was then used to reverse transcribe the RNA into 5'RACE-ready cDNA. Full-length TCR alpha and beta libraries were barcoded with multiplex adaptors and sequenced on an Illumina MiSeq. The authors' analysis ran thus. For each of nine subset-tissue groups, sequencing data from the five patients were combined, and the groups were compared by unsupervised clustering of TCR gene usage. Repertoire similarity was calculated with the Morisita-Horn index, weighting shared sequences by their contribution to each repertoire. TCRdb's own reprocessing of the public reads used fastp at Q25 and MiXCR and kept productive beta chains. Each CDR3 protein gets just one entry, which takes the most common genes and DNA from the rows behind it. The V and J calls shown here were made by TCRdb, not taken from the authors' results. The sample records 13,000 or so distinct CDR3 sequences, under 25% of which are singletons. The ten biggest clones cover roughly 3.2% of the sample.

This TCR came from a female donor with breast cancer. The sequenced sample consisted of naive CD4+ T cells sorted from blood. The sample's cell subset or site, from its label and the paper: naive CD4+ T cells, CD4+CD45RA+CD25-. Recombination joined TRBV20-1 with TRBJ2-7, and 8 junction bases match TRBD1. The sequenced DNA is TGCAGTGCTCCTTCGGTAACAGGGGGCTACGAGCAGTACTTC. The translation is CSAPSVTGGYEQYF.